These 29 T cell receptor beta chains were sequenced from one sample in a study of long-term antiretroviral therapy in people with HIV (dated by TCRdb to the early 2020s). The immunoSEQ hsTCRB v3.0 assay was used at survey level resolution to sequence the TRB variable region. TCRdb carries this immuneACCESS record with in-frame sequences only. Its versions omit some clonotypes, under half of them owing to an unresolved V gene in the studies checked, with the rest unexplained. Recorded for this sample are 20,000 to 25,000 clones; approximately 95% of them occurred a single time. The ten most abundant clones make up approximately 8.5% of the sample. This material consisted of unsorted PBMCs, taken 7.6 years after starting antiretroviral therapy. All receptors derive from a woman aged 35 to 49 with HIV.

This clone was seen just once. This chain joins TRBV7-9 and TRBJ1-1, with a tentative D call TRBD1 (6 bases). From germline, CDR1 is SEHNR and CDR2 FQNEAQ (reference sequence). The CDR3 totals 15 residues. The V and J ends lost 3 bases and 4 bases respectively, with 15 bases between them. The CDR3 DNA is TGTGCCAGCAGCTTCACAAGCGGGACACCCACTGAAGCTTTCTTT. Translated: CASSFTSGTPTEAFF.

DNA for the CDR3: TGTGCCATCCGAGCGTCGGGGGATGCTGGGGCCAACGTCCTGACTTTC. It specifies CAIRASGDAGANVLTF. The chain combines TRBV10-3 with TRBJ2-6, with TRBD2 as a possible D gene (6 bases). The length of the CDR3 is 16 residues. The V end lost 8 bases, the J end lost 2 bases, and 16 bases lay between the germline ends. CDR1 and CDR2 from the germline V gene are ENHRY and SYGVKD.

V is TRBV5-4 and J is TRBJ2-3; 12 bases align to TRBD2. The CDR3 sequence is 19 residues long. Germline values: CDR1 SGHNT, CDR2 YYREEE (reference sequence). V gave up 2 bases and J gave up 0 bases; unmatched junction bases: 10. The CDR3 is CASSLSPSGGGTSTDTQYF. The DNA for the CDR3 is TGTGCCAGCAGCTTAAGCCCTAGCGGGGGGGGAACTAGCACAGATACGCAGTATTTT.

The chain couples TRBV11-3 to TRBJ2-1, with 8 bases matching TRBD2. V dropped 3 bases and J dropped 9; count of bases not matched to a gene: 19. CDR3 size: 18 residues. Looked up from germline, CDR1 is SGHNT and CDR2 is YENEEA. As DNA, the CDR3 is TGTGCCAGCAGCTTCGTCACGGCGGTCCAGCGGGGGAACTCTGAGCAGTTCTTC. It specifies CASSFVTAVQRGNSEQFF. Complete variable domain (other parts from reference TRBV11-3 and TRBJ2-1): EAGVVQSPRYKIIEKKQPVAFWCNPISGHNTLYWYLQNLGQGPELLIRYENEEAVDDSQLPKDRFSAERLKGVDSTLKIQPAELGDSAVYLCASSFVTAVQRGNSEQFFGPGTRLTVL.

J is TRBJ2-2 and V is TRBV27; 14 nucleotides line up with TRBD2. This CDR3 is built from 18 residues. Germline CDR1 is MNHEY and CDR2 is SMNVEV (reference sequence). J lost 2 bases, V lost 4 bases, and 6 bases had no gene match. The CDR3, as DNA: TGTGCCAGCAGTTCCAGGACTAGCGGGGGGCTCAACACCGGGGAGCTGTTTTTT. Amino acid sequence: CASSSRTSGGLNTGELFF.

The chain combines TRBV11-2 with TRBJ2-1; the D is unclear. The CDR3 length is 14 residues. Germline V CDR1 and CDR2: SGHAT, FQNNGV. V was pared by 0 bases and J by 3 bases, with 6 bases between. CDR3 sequence: CASSLDRSYNEQFF. Here the CDR3 DNA reads TGTGCCAGCAGCTTAGACAGGAGCTACAATGAGCAGTTCTTC.

The chain joins TRBV15 to TRBJ2-7, with D unclear. V was shortened by 5 bases and J by 7 bases, with 15 bases between the two germline ends. The germline V gene has CDR1 LNHNV and CDR2 YYDKDF (reference sequence). The CDR3 is made up of 13 amino acids. The CDR3 nucleotides read TGTGCCACCAGCCGACATCCTCTAATAGAGCAGTACTTC. Protein product: CATSRHPLIEQYF.

This clone was found once. The chain carries TRBV4-1 and TRBJ1-2; possibly TRBD1 for D (6 bases). Trimming removed 0 bases from V and 4 bases from J, with 12 bases in between. The germline V gene has CDR1 MGHRA and CDR2 YSYEKL. This CDR3 contains 15 residues. CDR3 region: CASSQERGGAYGYTF. The CDR3 nucleotides are TGCGCCAGCAGCCAAGAACGGGGGGGCGCCTATGGCTACACCTTC.

V usage is TRBV4-3 and J usage is TRBJ2-7, with D possibly TRBD2 on 7 matching bases. V was shortened by 2 bases and J by 0 bases, with 11 bases between the two germline ends. The CDR3 has 15 residues. The germline CDR1 and CDR2 sequences are LGHNA and YSLEER. The DNA for the CDR3 is TGCGCCAGCAGCCAATACGGGGGGCCCTCCTACGAGCAGTACTTC. It translates to CASSQYGGPSYEQYF.

The chain links TRBV7-9 to TRBJ1-1; D unresolved. Germline CDR1 and CDR2: SEHNR and FQNEAQ (reference sequence). The V gene lost 1 base and the J gene lost 0 bases, with 9 bases spanning the gap. CDR3 size: 15 residues. The CDR3 DNA follows: TGTGCCAGCAGCTTAGTGGCTTTAATGAACACTGAAGCTTTCTTT. This codes for CASSLVALMNTEAFF. Based on the CDR3 plus reference TRBV7-9 and TRBJ1-1, the full variable domain is DTGVSQNPRHKITKRGQNVTFRCDPISEHNRLYWYRQTLGQGPEFLTYFQNEAQLEKSRLLSDRFSAERPKGSFSTLEIQRTEQGDSAMYLCASSLVALMNTEAFFGQGTRLTVV.

The gene calls are TRBV9 and TRBJ2-1; TRBD1 aligns across 8 bases. CDR3 size: 14 residues. Germline V gene sequence: CDR1 SGDLS, CDR2 YYNGEE. Losses at the gene ends were 2 bases for V and 4 bases for J; bases not matched to a gene: 2. The chain's CDR3 is CASSVGDRYNEQFF. In DNA, the CDR3 is TGTGCCAGCAGCGTTGGGGACAGGTACAATGAGCAGTTCTTC.

This chain joins TRBV10-3 and TRBJ1-1, with a possible D match to TRBD1 (6 bases). With 8 bases removed from V and 1 base from J, the gap between germline ends came to 14 bases. The CDR3 length is 14 residues. The V gene's germline CDR1 is ENHRY and CDR2 SYGVKD. DNA for the CDR3: TGTGCCATCGCCCCGACAGGCTCGAACACTGAAGCTTTCTTT. As protein: CAIAPTGSNTEAFF.

The CDR3 loop is CASTDRDVAQPQHF. The CDR3 DNA sequence: TGTGCCAGCACTGACAGGGATGTAGCTCAGCCCCAGCATTTT. The chain couples TRBV2 to TRBJ1-5; 7 bases fit TRBD1. Trimming at V came to 7 bases and at J to 6 bases, leaving 9 bases not matched to a gene. CDR3 length: 14 amino acids. Germline assignment: CDR1 SNHLY and CDR2 FYNNEI. Based on the CDR3 plus reference TRBV2 and TRBJ1-5, the full variable domain is EPEVTQTPSHQVTQMGQEVILRCVPISNHLYFYWYRQILGQKVEFLVSFYNNEISEKSEIFDDQFSVERPDGSNFTLKIRSTKLEDSAMYFCASTDRDVAQPQHFGDGTRLSIL.

The rearrangement uses TRBV7-9 and TRBJ2-5; TRBD1 matches at 8 bases. The end of the DNA fits TRBJ2-7 better, so the J call may be wrong. In germline, CDR1 is SEHNR, CDR2 FQNEAQ (reference sequence). This CDR3 has 15 residues. The CDR3 spells CASSLAGAGGHEQYF. Written as DNA, the CDR3 is TGTGCCAGCAGCTTAGCGGGGGCAGGGGGCCACGAGCAGTACTTC.

The chain recombines TRBV19 with TRBJ2-5; TRBD1 matches 7 bases. CDR3 length equals 15 residues. Per germline, CDR1 LNHDA and CDR2 SQIVND (reference sequence). Losses at the gene ends were 4 bases for V and 1 base for J; bases not matched to a gene: 6. In DNA, the CDR3 is TGTGCCAGTAGTACGGGACGGACAGGCCAAGAGACCCAGTACTTC. Residues: CASSTGRTGQETQYF.

V gene TRBV14 combines with J gene TRBJ2-3; TRBD2 matches at 8 bases. This CDR3 spans 19 amino acids. Germline V CDR1 and CDR2: SGHDN, FVKESK. With V trimmed by 0 bases and J by 0 bases, 11 bases remained unmatched. The CDR3 nucleotides read TGTGCCAGCAGCCAAGATGCGGTATACGGGGGGGCGAGCACAGATACGCAGTATTTT. This codes for CASSQDAVYGGASTDTQYF.

The gene calls are TRBV7-6 and TRBJ2-2, with a tentative D call TRBD2 (6 bases). The V end lost 2 bases, the J end lost 7 bases, and 14 bases lay between the germline ends. This CDR3 spans 15 amino acids. Germline loops: CDR1 SGHVS, CDR2 FNYEAQ. The CDR3 DNA is TGTGCCAGCAGCTTACTTATGGGAGGAAACGGGGAGCTGTTTTTT. Encoded protein: CASSLLMGGNGELFF.

The V gene is TRBV7-8, the J gene TRBJ1-2, with a weak D call TRBD1 (5 bases). V was clipped by 5 bases and J by 6 bases, with 13 bases between them. The germline V gene encodes CDR1 SGHVS and CDR2 FQNEAQ. The CDR3 consists of 13 residues. The CDR3 sequence: CASSPAQGDGYTF. The CDR3 DNA follows: TGTGCCAGCAGCCCCGCGCAGGGAGATGGCTACACCTTC.

This clone came up a few times. The chain uses TRBV2 and TRBJ1-4, with 7 nucleotides matching TRBD1. This CDR3 contains 13 residues. Germline CDR1 and CDR2: SNHLY and FYNNEI. With V trimmed by 4 bases and J by 8 bases, 4 bases remained unmatched. CDR3 nucleotides: TGTGCCAGCAGTGTGAGGGGGCGAGAAAAACTGTTTTTT. This sequence encodes CASSVRGREKLFF.

The chain is built from TRBV4-1 and TRBJ2-6; 7 bases agree with TRBD1. There are 15 residues in the CDR3. Germline V gene sequence: CDR1 MGHRA, CDR2 YSYEKL. V shed 4 bases, J shed 2 bases, and the junction held 2 bases outside the gene matches. The CDR3 spells CASSRDRAGANVLTF. The DNA for the CDR3 is TGCGCCAGCAGCCGCGACAGGGCTGGGGCCAACGTCCTGACTTTC.

V and J are TRBV19 and TRBJ1-6, with D possibly being TRBD1 (6 bases). V lost 5 bases and J 7 bases, leaving 15 bases between the germline ends. The germline V gene encodes CDR1 LNHDA and CDR2 SQIVND (reference sequence). This CDR3 comprises 15 residues. CDR3 residues: CASSPGARGNSPLHF. DNA of the CDR3: TGTGCCAGTAGTCCCGGGGCCAGGGGCAATTCACCCCTCCACTTT.

The chain links TRBV6-5 to TRBJ1-2; D remains ambiguous. The germline gives CDR1 MNHEY, CDR2 SVGAGI. The CDR3 is made up of 12 amino acids. The V gene lost 11 bases and the J gene lost 3 bases, with 13 bases spanning the gap. CDR3 DNA: TGTGCCTGTCAAATGGTGGACTATGGCTACACCTTC. Translated, it gives CACQMVDYGYTF.

CDR3 coding DNA: TGTGCCAGTGGGGGACAGGGAAATCAGCCCCAGCATTTT. Amino acid sequence: CASGGQGNQPQHF. This rearrangement joins TRBV19 to TRBJ1-5; 9 nucleotides agree with TRBD1. The CDR3 is 13 residues long. Germline V lookup: CDR1 LNHDA, CDR2 SQIVND (reference sequence). V gave up 8 bases and J gave up 4 bases; unmatched junction bases: 3.

The chain carries TRBV7-2 and TRBJ2-7; 10 bases align to TRBD1. The CDR3 extends over 13 amino acids. The V and J ends lost 5 bases and 7 bases, in that order; junction bases with no gene match: 5. CDR1 is SGHTA and CDR2 is FQGNSA in the germline V gene. The CDR3 loop reads CASSAGQGREQYF. The CDR3 coding sequence is TGTGCCAGCAGCGCGGGACAGGGGAGAGAGCAGTACTTC.

The chain carries TRBV11-2 and TRBJ1-2; perhaps TRBD1 as D (6 bases). Germline CDR1 reads SGHAT; CDR2 reads FQNNGV. The V and J ends lost 4 bases and 4 bases respectively, with 19 bases between them. The CDR3 contains 16 residues. The CDR3 DNA sequence: TGTGCCAGCAGCTCCCCTGGAAGGGGACACCGCTATGGCTACACCTTC. This sequence encodes CASSSPGRGHRYGYTF.

This chain connects TRBV6-1 to TRBJ2-2; perhaps TRBD1 as D (6 bases). Germline values: CDR1 MNHNS, CDR2 SASEGT. V gave up 9 bases and J gave up 2 bases, with 16 bases separating them. The CDR3 extends over 15 amino acids. The CDR3, as DNA: TGTGCCAGTGGCCGGGACACGATAAACACCGGGGAGCTGTTTTTT. Its protein is CASGRDTINTGELFF.

The rearrangement uses TRBV5-6 and TRBJ1-1; D is undetermined. CDR1 SGHDT and CDR2 YYEEEE come from the germline V gene. CDR3 length equals 13 residues. Trimming pared 4 bases from V and 7 bases from J, leaving 14 bases between. The CDR3: CASSPNNRLEAFF. The CDR3 DNA reads TGTGCCAGCAGCCCAAATAATAGGCTTGAAGCTTTCTTT.

The chain carries TRBV6-5 and TRBJ2-2, with D perhaps matching TRBD1 (6 bases). The CDR3 sequence is 14 residues long. Germline CDR1 MNHEY, CDR2 SVGAGI. Trimming left V 8 bases short and J 1 base short, with 11 bases between. The CDR3 DNA is TGTGCCAGCGAGGGCAGGGGGAACACCGGGGAGCTGTTTTTT. Protein: CASEGRGNTGELFF.

This chain links TRBV19 with TRBJ2-1; 8 bases are shared with TRBD1. This CDR3 has 15 residues. V trimming: 6 bases; J trimming: 6 bases; junction bases outside the gene matches: 10. CDR1 is LNHDA, CDR2 SQIVND, per germline (reference sequence). CDR3 DNA: TGTGCCAGTAGGGGGGCGGGACAGGCGGGCAATGAGCAGTTCTTC. The encoded protein is CASRGAGQAGNEQFF.